A single TCR beta chain is shown here with its context. What antigen it recognizes has not been identified. No quality values exist for individual bases; no much larger clone is one base distant. The immunoSEQ Assay, a bias-controlled multiplex PCR, was used to amplify TCRbeta CDR3 regions from genomic DNA. Processing in the source paper ran as follows. Nucleated cell counts per sample were estimated from amplification of reference gene primers within the assay. Sequence reads were collapsed and filtered to measure the absolute abundance of every unique TCRbeta CDR3 rearrangement. Productive Simpson clonality was computed per sample as the square root of Simpson's diversity index over productive rearrangements. As stored in TCRdb, this immuneACCESS dataset retains in-frame rearrangements with V and J assigned. A fraction of the clones does not appear; measured against another copy, unresolved V genes explain less than half of the discrepancy, and the remainder lacks a known reason. V, J and clone size were drawn from that table, and D and trimming were deduced from the DNA. The sample records about 420,000 clones, roughly 90% of which are singletons. The ten largest clones represent 0.7% to 1% of the sample.

One collaborating source in Seattle enrolled patients during active infection and followed them longitudinally through the course of disease. Each collaborating institution followed its own protocols to collect whole blood in K2EDTA tubes. For TCRbeta analysis, collaborators shipped samples as frozen whole blood, isolated PBMCs, or DNA extracted from either of those sample types. The data stem from a study of blood T cell repertoires in COVID-19 (dated by TCRdb to the early 2020s). About the investigation overall: Samples from collaborators originated in the United States, Italy and Spain and spanned both the acute and convalescent phases of COVID-19. The dataset comprised deeply sampled blood TCRbeta repertoires from subjects exposed to, actively infected with, or recovered from COVID-19. Sample metadata almost always included a de-identified subject ID, COVID-19 status, age in years and sex. The repertoires were made available in a free public database intended to serve as a resource for research on the immune response to SARS-CoV-2. The samples were drawn from two sources: the first 160 participants of the ongoing ImmuneRACE study, and approximately 1,300 subjects contributed by 6 global collaborators. The prospective study material was composed of cDNA or gDNA derived from T cells, B-cell-depleted T cells, or PBMCs. Where HLA class I and class II types were available, the types were taken from metadata supplied by the sample provider, not from assay-based typing. Study-wide conclusions, independent of this receptor: The amount of clinical and demographic metadata varied by source and participant and was provided uncurated.

CDR1 and CDR2, looked up from the germline V gene (reference sequence), are MNHEY and SMNVEV. V is pared back by 8 bases and J by 6 bases, with 14 bases lying between the germline termini. The CDR3, cysteine through phenylalanine, is 13 amino acids long. Only CDR3 DNA remains: 39 bases, in frame from the first base. This TCR was sampled from a young man with COVID-19, enrolled during active disease. Specimen: peripheral blood. The chain couples TRBV27 to TRBJ1-5; tentative D gene TRBD1, with 5 bases matching. This receptor has the CDR3 CASSGVGGQPQHF. The bases are TGTGCCAGCTCCGGCGTGGGGGGTCAGCCCCAGCATTTT.